The text below deals with one T cell receptor beta chain. Its specificity is not known. The sample comes from a study of regulatory T cells. Whole-study findings and limits: Skewed V and J usage and few unique V-J pairs marked patient repertoires, most in Tregs. Shannon entropy was nonsignificantly lower in patient CD8+ T cells than control CD8+ cells.

The PCR used 52 TRBV and 13 TRBJ primers. TCRdb's table, derived via immunoSEQ multiplex PCR, lists solely in-frame clones and lacks some. The table includes approximately 9,300 clones, 84% detected once. Germline assignment: CDR1 MDHEN and CDR2 SYDVKM. The CDR3 spans 15 residues. The germline V and J ends were trimmed by 5 bases and 8 bases, with 18 bases remaining between them. The clonotype comes from a person aged 18 to 30 with CD3G deficiency. The gene calls are TRBV28 and TRBJ1-4; no clear D. Input material: CD8+ T cells sorted from blood. This CDR3 is CASSLTTQKSEKLFF. CDR3 nucleotide sequence: TGTGCCAGCAGTCTAACGACACAGAAGTCGGAAAAACTGTTTTTT.